The source of this T cell receptor (beta chain) is a study of blood T cell repertoires in COVID-19. Study as a whole: Sites in the United States, Italy and Spain provided acute and convalescent COVID-19 samples. The cDNA or gDNA used as material had been derived from T cells, B-cell-depleted T cells, or PBMCs.

This clone has more than one count but fewer than ten. Original processing methods: Amplification from reference gene primers served as the basis for estimated nucleated cell counts. Measured with immunoSEQ multiplex PCR; TCRdb has only the in-frame clones, and not every one. V and J calls and clone size are copied from that table; D and trimming were computed from the DNA. The sample yields 95,000 to 120,000 clones, around 64% seen once. The clonotype was recovered from a woman aged 40 to 50 with acute or convalescent COVID-19. Sequencing used peripheral blood.

This CDR3 is CASSPQERGLNEQYF. The CDR3 DNA follows: TGTGCCAGCAGCCCTCAGGAGCGGGGCTTGAACGAGCAGTACTTC. This chain connects TRBV9 to TRBJ2-7; the match to TRBD2 covers 7 bases. V shed 4 bases, J shed 5 bases, and the junction held 12 bases outside the gene matches. CDR3 length equals 15 residues. Looked up from germline, CDR1 is SGDLS and CDR2 is YYNGEE.